This TCR beta chain is from a study of shared clonotypes between healthy human individuals. General study points: Richness estimates generally favored naive over memory subsets. Naive CD4 clonotypes overlapped across a few donors at roughly 5%.

The CDR3 consists of 15 residues. Trimming removed 5 bases from V and 4 bases from J; junction bases left unmatched: 6. Per the germline V gene, CDR1 is ENHRY and CDR2 is SYGVKD. Generated by immunoSEQ multiplex PCR, the TCRdb table keeps only in-frame clones and is missing some. The sample yields under 1,900,000 clones, around 98.5% seen once. Among the donors, all were Caucasian adults who lived in Nashville, Tennessee. As regards this clone: No antigen is known for it.

The TCR was taken from a man aged 25 to 45 in good health. Sequenced input: naive CD4+ T cells sorted from blood. Subset: CD45RA+ positively selected. The genes are TRBV10-3 and TRBJ2-7, with 12 bases identical to TRBD2. The CDR3 protein is CAISLTGTSGYEQYF. The CDR3 DNA follows: TGTGCCATCAGTCTCACCGGGACTAGCGGGTACGAGCAGTACTTC.